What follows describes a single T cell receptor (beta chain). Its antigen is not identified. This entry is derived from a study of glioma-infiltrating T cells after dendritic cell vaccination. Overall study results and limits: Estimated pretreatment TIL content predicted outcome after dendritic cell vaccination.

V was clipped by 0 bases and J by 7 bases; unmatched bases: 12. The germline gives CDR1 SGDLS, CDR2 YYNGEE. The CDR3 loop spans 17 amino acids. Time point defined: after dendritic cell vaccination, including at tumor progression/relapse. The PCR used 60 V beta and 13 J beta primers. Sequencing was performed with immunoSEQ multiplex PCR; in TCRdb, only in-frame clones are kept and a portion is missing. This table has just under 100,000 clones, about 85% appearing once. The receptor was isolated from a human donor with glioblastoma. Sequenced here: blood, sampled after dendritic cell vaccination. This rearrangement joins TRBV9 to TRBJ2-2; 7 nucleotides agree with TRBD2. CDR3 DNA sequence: TGTGCCAGCAGCGTAGGCCTGGCGGGAGACCCGGGCGGGGAGCTGTTTTTT. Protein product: CASSVGLAGDPGGELFF.